Following are 26 T cell receptor beta chains from one sample sequenced in a study of CD8+CD57+ T cells in acquired aplastic anemia. Template material for TCR beta VDJ and CDR3 profiling consisted of genomic DNA. Each CDR3 protein gets one entry after TCRdb re-called the reads with MiXCR. The table includes about 180,000 distinct CDR3 sequences, 48% detected once. Patients chosen for sequencing had shown CD8+CD57+ cell expansion by flow cytometry. The sequencing input was sorted CD4+, CD8+, or CD8+CD57+ T cells (not recorded which) from PBMCs. These TCRs come from a human donor with aplastic anemia.

This chain uses TRBV28 with TRBJ2-7; 11 nucleotides agree with TRBD2. Germline V gives CDR1 MDHEN, CDR2 SYDVKM. The ends lost 10 bases at V and 3 bases at J; junction bases unmatched: 5. The CDR3 is 13 residues long. CDR3 sequence: CATLTSGSYEQYF. CDR3 nucleotides: TGTGCCACTCTCACTAGCGGGAGCTACGAGCAGTACTTC.

The CDR3: CSVRGVGGNQPQHF. CDR3 sequence (DNA): TGCAGCGTTCGTGGAGTGGGTGGCAATCAGCCCCAGCATTTT. The rearrangement uses TRBV29-1 and TRBJ1-5; no clear D gene. The germline V gene encodes CDR1 SQVTM and CDR2 ANQGSEA. The V gene lost 5 bases and the J gene lost 2 bases, with 13 bases spanning the gap. The CDR3 has 14 residues.

The chain carries TRBV15 and TRBJ2-7, with D perhaps TRBD1 (6 bases). With 1 base removed from V and 0 bases from J, the gap between germline ends came to 10 bases. From germline, CDR1 is LNHNV and CDR2 YYDKDF (reference sequence). This CDR3 is 15 amino acids long. CDR3 coding DNA: TGTGCCACCAGCAGAGGTCAGGGGAGCTCCTACGAGCAGTACTTC. Residues: CATSRGQGSSYEQYF.

This clonotype occurred a few times. The chain combines TRBV3-1 with TRBJ2-7; TRBD2 aligns across 8 bases. The length of the CDR3 is 13 residues. CDR1 and CDR2 from the germline V gene are LGHDT and YNNKEL (reference sequence). The V gene end was trimmed by 1 base and the J gene end by 5 bases; junction bases not matched to a gene: 1. The CDR3 nucleotides are TGTGCCAGCAGCCAAGCGGGAGGGCACGAGCAGTACTTC. As protein: CASSQAGGHEQYF.

The V call is TRBV10-3, the J call TRBJ2-1; D is unresolved. The CDR3 length is 16 residues. Between the trimmed V and J ends, which lost 0 bases and 0 bases, there was a span of 9 bases. Germline values: CDR1 ENHRY, CDR2 SYGVKD. CDR3 in amino acids: CAISESGSSSYNEQFF. CDR3 sequence (DNA): TGTGCCATCAGTGAGTCAGGGTCGAGCTCCTACAATGAGCAGTTCTTC.

The V and J genes are TRBV10-1 and TRBJ2-7; 8 bases align to TRBD2. The CDR3 sequence is 15 residues long. Germline lookup yields CDR1 WNHNN and CDR2 SYGVQD (reference sequence). V dropped 0 bases and J dropped 6; count of bases not matched to a gene: 7. The CDR3 DNA reads as TGCGCCAGCAGTGAGTCCCCGGTCACTAGCGGCGAGCAGTACTTC. Encoded protein: CASSESPVTSGEQYF.

In this sample, this clonotype turned up many times. J is TRBJ1-2 and V is TRBV6-4; D is possibly TRBD1 (5 bases). CDR3 length: 13 residues. Per germline, CDR1 MRHNA and CDR2 SNTAGT. V shed 11 bases and J shed 5 bases, with 18 bases lying between them. CDR3 sequence: CASSGGISYGYTF. DNA for the CDR3: TGTGCCTCCTCGGGGGGTATAAGTTATGGCTACACCTTC.

There are many counts of this clonotype. CDR3 DNA: TGCAGTGCTAGGGGACTAGCGGGAGGGCGTCCCGCCTACGAGCAGTACTTC. Protein: CSARGLAGGRPAYEQYF. V and J are TRBV20-1 and TRBJ2-7; 16 nucleotides align to TRBD2. The CDR3 has 17 residues. Germline loops: CDR1 DFQATT, CDR2 SNEGSKA (reference sequence). With V trimmed by 3 bases and J by 2 bases, 7 bases remained unmatched.

This clonotype was found many times. The J gene is TRBJ2-7, the V gene TRBV28; 9 nucleotides agree with TRBD1. This CDR3 comprises 14 residues. Trimming cost V 5 bases and J 3 bases; bases outside gene matches: 5. CDR1 and CDR2 (germline): MDHEN, SYDVKM. CDR3 residues: CASSRDRVVYEQYF. The CDR3, as DNA: TGTGCCAGCAGTAGGGACAGGGTGGTCTACGAGCAGTACTTC.

The rearrangement uses TRBV7-6 and TRBJ2-1, with TRBD2 matching 8 bases. The CDR3 has 13 amino acids. Germline V lookup: CDR1 SGHVS, CDR2 FNYEAQ. V gave up 10 bases and J gave up 1 base; unmatched junction bases: 3. The CDR3 DNA reads TGTGCCACAGCGGGGGTGTCCTACAATGAGCAGTTCTTC. It translates to CATAGVSYNEQFF.

This clonotype was detected ten times or more. The chain combines TRBV7-2 with TRBJ2-5; no firm D call. From germline, CDR1 is SGHTA and CDR2 FQGNSA. The CDR3 has 13 residues. The V and J ends lost 8 bases and 3 bases respectively, with 13 bases between them. Here the CDR3 reads CASLQPNKETQYF. CDR3 in DNA: TGTGCCAGCCTTCAGCCCAATAAAGAGACCCAGTACTTC.

The V and J genes are TRBV10-3 and TRBJ1-6; 9 bases agree with TRBD1. CDR1 is ENHRY, CDR2 SYGVKD, per germline. With 0 bases clipped from V and 7 bases from J, the junction kept 7 bases outside the gene matches. The CDR3 has 17 amino acids. The CDR3 coding sequence is TGTGCCATCAGTGAGTCCGGGGGACAGGGAGAAAATTCACCCCTCCACTTT. This encodes CAISESGGQGENSPLHF.

The chain uses TRBV29-1 and TRBJ2-1; TRBD1 matches at 12 bases. V was pared by 4 bases and J by 4 bases, with 5 bases of the junction left unmatched. This CDR3 region has 15 residues. Germline loops: CDR1 SQVTM, CDR2 ANQGSEA. The CDR3 loop reads CSVVLGQGAYNEQFF. CDR3 DNA sequence: TGCAGCGTTGTATTGGGACAGGGGGCTTACAATGAGCAGTTCTTC.

The chain has TRBV19 and TRBJ2-2; D assignment may be TRBD1 or TRBD2 (5 bases each). The V gene lost 9 bases and the J gene lost 2 bases, with 25 bases spanning the gap. Germline values: CDR1 LNHDA, CDR2 SQIVND (reference sequence). This CDR3 spans 18 amino acids. For the CDR3, the DNA is TGTGCCAGCAGCTGGGTGGGGACGGCAGCACTTAACACCGGGGAGCTGTTTTTT. As protein: CASSWVGTAALNTGELFF.

This clonotype was recorded at least ten times. V gene TRBV6-1 combines with J gene TRBJ2-2; 11 bases map to TRBD2. Germline CDR1 is MNHNS and CDR2 is SASEGT. Trimming removed 4 bases from V and 3 bases from J; junction bases left unmatched: 7. The CDR3 contains 17 residues. The CDR3 sequence is CASSGISGRAYTGELFF. The CDR3 DNA reads as TGTGCCAGCAGTGGGATTAGCGGGAGGGCCTACACCGGGGAGCTGTTTTTT.

The chain links TRBV10-2 to TRBJ2-7, with a possible D match to TRBD1 (5 bases). Trimming took off 1 base at V and 5 bases at J, with 6 bases between the two ends. Germline assignment: CDR1 WSHSY and CDR2 SAAADI. The CDR3 sequence is 12 residues long. CDR3: CASSELGDEQYF. The CDR3 DNA follows: TGCGCCAGCAGTGAGTTAGGGGACGAGCAGTACTTC.

This chain joins TRBV19 and TRBJ1-1; no definite D call. Trimming shortened V by 4 bases and J by 1 base, and 10 bases separated the two germline ends. This CDR3 is built from 14 residues. CDR1 and CDR2 from the germline V gene are LNHDA and SQIVND (reference sequence). The CDR3 DNA is TGTGCCAGTAGTAATCTGATGAAGAACACTGAAGCTTTCTTT. This encodes CASSNLMKNTEAFF.

As regards this clonotype: Being one base from a much bigger clone, this may be a read error. This chain links TRBV7-2 with TRBJ1-1, with unresolved D. Trimming cost V 5 bases and J 3 bases, with 4 bases left between them. In germline, CDR1 is SGHTA, CDR2 FQGNSA. The CDR3 extends over 11 amino acids. The CDR3 region has the DNA TGTGCCAGCAGCCAATACACTGAAGCTTTCTTT. Translation: CASSQYTEAFF.

The J gene is TRBJ2-7, the V gene TRBV9, with unresolved D. The CDR3 contains 17 residues. Germline CDR1 SGDLS, CDR2 YYNGEE. Trimming removed 0 bases at V and 0 bases at J, with 16 bases between. The CDR3 reads CASSVDPSRSNSYEQYF. The DNA for the CDR3 is TGTGCCAGCAGCGTAGACCCGAGCAGGTCAAACTCCTACGAGCAGTACTTC. The full variable domain, with the rest looked up from reference TRBV9 and TRBJ2-7, is DSGVTQTPKHLITATGQRVTLRCSPRSGDLSVYWYQQSLDQGLQFLIQYYNGEERAKGNILERFSAQQFPDLHSELNLSSLELGDSALYFCASSVDPSRSNSYEQYFGPGTRLTVT.

DNA for the CDR3: TGTGCCACGCAAGAATACTATGGCTACACCTTC. Translation gives CATQEYYGYTF. The chain couples TRBV15 to TRBJ1-2; D gene unclear. The germline V and J ends were trimmed by 9 bases and 3 bases, with 8 bases remaining between them. The CDR3 sequence is 11 residues long. Germline lookup yields CDR1 LNHNV and CDR2 YYDKDF (reference sequence).

This clonotype has just one count. The V and J genes are TRBV7-6 and TRBJ1-1; no definite D call. CDR3 length: 13 residues. V lost 1 base and J lost 7, with 10 bases in between. Germline lookup yields CDR1 SGHVS and CDR2 FNYEAQ. The CDR3, as DNA: TGTGCCAGCAGCTTAGGTTCGGGGATTGAAGCTTTCTTT. Its translation is CASSLGSGIEAFF.

This chain links TRBV10-1 with TRBJ1-2, with D possibly TRBD1 on 6 matching bases. The CDR3 sequence is 13 residues long. Germline loops: CDR1 WNHNN, CDR2 SYGVQD (reference sequence). The V and J ends lost 4 bases and 5 bases respectively, with 11 bases between them. CDR3 bases: TGCGCCAGCAGTGGACAGGTCGGGTATGGCTACACCTTC. Amino acid sequence: CASSGQVGYGYTF.

V and J are TRBV6-5 and TRBJ1-1; possibly TRBD1 for D (6 bases). Germline V gene data show CDR1 as MNHEY and CDR2 as SVGAGI. With 3 bases removed from V and 5 bases from J, the gap between germline ends came to 13 bases. The length of the CDR3 is 14 residues. CDR3 bases: TGTGCCAGCAGTTATGTGGGGGCCAGTACTGAAGCTTTCTTT. It translates to CASSYVGASTEAFF.

The CDR3 DNA is TGTGCTAGTGGTTTGGGGCACCGGGAACAGCCCCAGCATTTT. It specifies CASGLGHREQPQHF. The chain links TRBV12-5 to TRBJ1-5; D is uncertain. V lost 1 base and J 7 bases, leaving 11 bases between the germline ends. This CDR3 region has 14 residues. Germline CDR1 and CDR2: LGHNT and FRNRAP.

This clonotype has ten or more counts. The V gene is TRBV3-1, the J gene TRBJ2-7; 8 bases agree with TRBD1. The germline V gene encodes CDR1 LGHDT and CDR2 YNNKEL (reference sequence). The CDR3 runs 16 residues. The ends lost 4 bases at V and 1 base at J; junction bases unmatched: 9. The CDR3 reads CASSRTMGTGSYEQYF. CDR3 DNA: TGTGCCAGCAGCCGTACTATGGGGACAGGTTCCTACGAGCAGTACTTC.

The chain combines TRBV19 with TRBJ2-3; D is uncertain. The germline gives CDR1 LNHDA, CDR2 SQIVND (reference sequence). The V gene lost 4 bases and the J gene lost 2 bases, with 4 bases spanning the gap. The CDR3 loop spans 12 amino acids. CDR3 sequence: CASSKPTDTQYF. The CDR3 coding sequence is TGTGCCAGTAGTAAACCCACAGATACGCAGTATTTT.